This TCR beta chain was profiled in a study of cytomegalovirus exposure and HLA in healthy donors. Data came from immunoSEQ multiplex PCR; TCRdb stores just in-frame clones and leaves some out. The data hold roughly 200,000 clones, with roughly four fifths observed a single time. CDR3 size: 12 residues. CDR1 and CDR2 (germline): SGHTA, FQGNSA. V was pared by 5 bases and J by 9 bases, with 5 bases of the junction left unmatched. Sequenced: PBMCs. The V gene is TRBV7-2, the J gene TRBJ1-1; TRBD1 aligns across 8 bases. The TCR comes from a young woman in good health and CMV-seropositive. The CDR3 sequence is CASSPGQGKAFF. Here the CDR3 DNA reads TGTGCCAGCAGCCCCGGACAGGGTAAAGCTTTCTTT.